These T cell receptor beta chains were read from a single sample in a study of shared clonotypes between healthy human individuals. TCRdb keeps only in-frame clones here, not all; method: immunoSEQ multiplex PCR. The table shows millions of clones, with roughly 94% occurring only once. Sequencing input: naive CD4+ T cells sorted from blood. The source is a man aged 18 to 30 in good health. CDR3s include the opening cysteine and the closing phenylalanine or tryptophan. The order of the fields is J gene, D gene, clone size, CDR3 length, V gene, CDR3 DNA, CDR3 protein. D genes are given only for firm matches. A clone size is listed for some rows: how often the clone was seen (once, few, many), or a class if it is expanded.

J gene: TRBJ2-1; D gene: NA; clone size: NA; CDR3 length: 12; V gene: TRBV30; CDR3 DNA: TGTGCCTGGAGTTGGAGGGGGCGCGAGCAGTTCTTC; CDR3 protein: CAWSWRGREQFF
J gene: TRBJ2-7; D gene: NA; clone size: NA; CDR3 length: 14; V gene: TRBV7-9; CDR3 DNA: TGTGCCAGCAGCTTAGCTGGGGATTGGTACGAGCAGTACTTC; CDR3 protein: CASSLAGDWYEQYF
J gene: TRBJ1-5; D gene: TRBD1; clone size: NA; CDR3 length: 15; V gene: TRBV27; CDR3 DNA: TGTGCCAGCAGTTTTCAGGGGGTTCCTAATCAGCCCCAGCATTTT; CDR3 protein: CASSFQGVPNQPQHF
J gene: TRBJ2-3; D gene: NA; clone size: NA; CDR3 length: 14; V gene: TRBV30; CDR3 DNA: TGTGCCTGGAGCGGCCGCCTTAGCACAGATACGCAGTATTTT; CDR3 protein: CAWSGRLSTDTQYF
J gene: TRBJ1-6; D gene: TRBD1; clone size: NA; CDR3 length: 17; V gene: TRBV7-9; CDR3 DNA: TGTGCCAGCAGCTTAGCAGCAGGGGGCGGTTATAATTCACCCCTCCACTTT; CDR3 protein: CASSLAAGGGYNSPLHF
J gene: TRBJ2-7; D gene: TRBD2; clone size: NA; CDR3 length: 14; V gene: TRBV5-6; CDR3 DNA: TGTGCCAGCAGAAAAGCGGGAGAGAACTACGAGCAGTACTTC; CDR3 protein: CASRKAGENYEQYF
J gene: TRBJ2-3; D gene: TRBD2; clone size: NA; CDR3 length: 15; V gene: TRBV5-6; CDR3 DNA: TGTGCCAGCAGCCCCGGGACTAGCGGGACAGATACGCAGTATTTT; CDR3 protein: CASSPGTSGTDTQYF
J gene: TRBJ2-1; D gene: NA; clone size: NA; CDR3 length: 13; V gene: TRBV6-6; CDR3 DNA: TGTGCCAGCAGTTCCCCGCCCAACAATGAGCAGTTCTTC; CDR3 protein: CASSSPPNNEQFF
J gene: TRBJ2-1; D gene: TRBD1; clone size: NA; CDR3 length: 14; V gene: TRBV5-1; CDR3 DNA: TGCGCCAGCAGCACAAGGACAGGGGTGAATGAGCAGTTCTTC; CDR3 protein: CASSTRTGVNEQFF
J gene: TRBJ1-6; D gene: NA; clone size: NA; CDR3 length: 14; V gene: TRBV6-1; CDR3 DNA: TGTGCCAGCAGTGAAGTGGACGCGGGATCACCCCTCCACTTT; CDR3 protein: CASSEVDAGSPLHF
J gene: TRBJ1-2; D gene: NA; clone size: NA; CDR3 length: 13; V gene: TRBV11-2; CDR3 DNA: TGTGCCAGCAGCCCAGTAGGGAACTATGGCTACACCTTC; CDR3 protein: CASSPVGNYGYTF
J gene: TRBJ1-5; D gene: TRBD1; clone size: NA; CDR3 length: 16; V gene: TRBV19; CDR3 DNA: TGTGCCAGTAGTATTATAGGCAGGGGGGACAATCAGCCCCAGCATTTT; CDR3 protein: CASSIIGRGDNQPQHF
J gene: TRBJ2-5; D gene: TRBD1; clone size: NA; CDR3 length: 18; V gene: TRBV6-1; CDR3 DNA: TGTGCCAGCAGTGCCCGGACAGGGGGAGGCCAGCACCAAGAGACCCAGTACTTC; CDR3 protein: CASSARTGGGQHQETQYF
J gene: TRBJ2-7; D gene: NA; clone size: NA; CDR3 length: 15; V gene: TRBV28; CDR3 DNA: TGTGCCAGCAGTTTAGCTTCCAGAACTACGTGGGAGCAGTACTTC; CDR3 protein: CASSLASRTTWEQYF
J gene: TRBJ1-4; D gene: NA; clone size: once; CDR3 length: 16; V gene: TRBV9; CDR3 DNA: TGTGCCAGCAGCCGGTCCAATAGGCTAACTAATGAAAAACTGTTTTTT; CDR3 protein: CASSRSNRLTNEKLFF
J gene: TRBJ2-2; D gene: TRBD2; clone size: NA; CDR3 length: 15; V gene: TRBV2; CDR3 DNA: TGTGCCAGCAGTATTAGCGGGGGGGCCCCCGGGGAGCTGTTTTTT; CDR3 protein: CASSISGGAPGELFF